Sequencing of this T cell receptor (beta chain) was carried out in a study of post-analysis software for immune sequencing data. Unique molecular identifiers were built into the TCR beta cDNA libraries. One entry per CDR3 protein results from TCRdb running MiXCR on the PCR reads. The profile shows roughly 800,000 distinct CDR3 sequences, roughly half of them singletons. About this clonotype: Its specificity is not known.

General study findings and limits: Patients used about five TRBV segments, including TRBV5-6, TRBV5-1 and TRBV20-1, more often than controls.

In germline, CDR1 is SQVTM, CDR2 ANQGSEA. The V gene lost 3 bases and the J gene lost 6 bases, with 15 bases spanning the gap. CDR3 length: 14 residues. This sequence was found in a girl aged 5 to 17 with multiple sclerosis. Specimen: blood. The chain carries TRBV29-1 and TRBJ2-1, with D possibly matching TRBD1 (6 bases). For the CDR3, the DNA is TGCAGCGTTGAGTCCGCTCTAGGGGGCAATGAGCAGTTCTTC. The encoded protein is CSVESALGGNEQFF.